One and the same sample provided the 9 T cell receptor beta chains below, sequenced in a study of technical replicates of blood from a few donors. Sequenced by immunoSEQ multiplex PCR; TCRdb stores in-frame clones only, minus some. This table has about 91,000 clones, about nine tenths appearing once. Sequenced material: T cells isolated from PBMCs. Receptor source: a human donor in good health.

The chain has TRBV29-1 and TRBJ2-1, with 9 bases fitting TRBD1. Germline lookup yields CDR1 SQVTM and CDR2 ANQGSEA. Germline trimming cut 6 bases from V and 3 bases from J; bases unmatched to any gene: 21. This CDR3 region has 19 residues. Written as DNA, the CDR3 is TGCAGCGTACTAAAGGGGACAGGGATCTTGACTAGCTACTACAATGAGCAGTTCTTC. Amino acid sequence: CSVLKGTGILTSYYNEQFF.

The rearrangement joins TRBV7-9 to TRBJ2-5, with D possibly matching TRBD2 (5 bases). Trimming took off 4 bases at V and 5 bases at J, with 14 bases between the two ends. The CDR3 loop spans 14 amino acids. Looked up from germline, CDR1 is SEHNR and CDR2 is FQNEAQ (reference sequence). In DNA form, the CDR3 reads TGTGCCAGCAGCTCCCCTAGCATAGTGGAGACCCAGTACTTC. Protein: CASSSPSIVETQYF.

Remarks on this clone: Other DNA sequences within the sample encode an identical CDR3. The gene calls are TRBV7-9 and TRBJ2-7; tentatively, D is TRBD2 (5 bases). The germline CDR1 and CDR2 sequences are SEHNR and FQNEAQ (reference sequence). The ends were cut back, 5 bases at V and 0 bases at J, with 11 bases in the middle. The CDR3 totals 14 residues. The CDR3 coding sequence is TGTGCCAGCAGCCCACTGGGGAGCTCCTACGAGCAGTACTTC. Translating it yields CASSPLGSSYEQYF.

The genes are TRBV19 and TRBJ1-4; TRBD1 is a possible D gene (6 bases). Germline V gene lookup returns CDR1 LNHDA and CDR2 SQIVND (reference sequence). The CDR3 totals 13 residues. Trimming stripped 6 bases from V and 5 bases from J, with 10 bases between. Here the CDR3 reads CASRGQGNEKLFF. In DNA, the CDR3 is TGTGCCAGTAGGGGCCAGGGGAATGAAAAACTGTTTTTT.

For the CDR3, the DNA is TGTGCCAGCTCACCAGTAATGAACACTGAAGCTTTCTTT. This sequence encodes CASSPVMNTEAFF. J is TRBJ1-1 and V is TRBV18, with D unresolved. Germline CDR1 and CDR2: KGHSH and LQKENI. The CDR3 is made up of 13 amino acids. Trimming took off 2 bases at V and 0 bases at J, with 4 bases between the two ends.

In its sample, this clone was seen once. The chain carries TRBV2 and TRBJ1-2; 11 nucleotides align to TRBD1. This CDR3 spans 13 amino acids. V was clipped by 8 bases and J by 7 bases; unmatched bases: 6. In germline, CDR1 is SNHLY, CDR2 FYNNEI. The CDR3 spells CASGGQGDFGYTF. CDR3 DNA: TGTGCCAGCGGGGGACAGGGGGACTTTGGCTACACCTTC. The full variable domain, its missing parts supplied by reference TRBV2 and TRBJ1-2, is EPEVTQTPSHQVTQMGQEVILRCVPISNHLYFYWYRQILGQKVEFLVSFYNNEISEKSEIFDDQFSVERPDGSNFTLKIRSTKLEDSAMYFCASGGQGDFGYTFGSGTRLTVV.

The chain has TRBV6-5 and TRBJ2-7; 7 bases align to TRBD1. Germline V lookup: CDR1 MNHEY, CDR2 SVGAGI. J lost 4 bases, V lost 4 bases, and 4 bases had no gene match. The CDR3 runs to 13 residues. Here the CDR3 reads CASSWGQIYEQYF. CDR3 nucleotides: TGTGCCAGCAGTTGGGGACAGATTTACGAGCAGTACTTC.

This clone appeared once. For the CDR3, the DNA is TGTGCCAGCAGCTTCCCCGGGGATGTCGCTGAGCAGTTCTTC. This encodes CASSFPGDVAEQFF. This chain uses TRBV5-4 with TRBJ2-1, with D maybe TRBD2 (5 bases). CDR1 and CDR2 from the germline V gene are SGHNT and YYREEE (reference sequence). The CDR3 totals 14 residues. V was clipped by 2 bases and J by 9 bases, with 15 bases between them.

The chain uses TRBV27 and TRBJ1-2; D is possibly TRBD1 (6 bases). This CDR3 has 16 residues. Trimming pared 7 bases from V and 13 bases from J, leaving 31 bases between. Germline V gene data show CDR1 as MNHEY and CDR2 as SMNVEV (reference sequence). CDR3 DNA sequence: TGTGCCAGCACTTCGCGGGGGGGCCCGTCCGGAGAGGGGACCACCTTC. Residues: CASTSRGGPSGEGTTF.